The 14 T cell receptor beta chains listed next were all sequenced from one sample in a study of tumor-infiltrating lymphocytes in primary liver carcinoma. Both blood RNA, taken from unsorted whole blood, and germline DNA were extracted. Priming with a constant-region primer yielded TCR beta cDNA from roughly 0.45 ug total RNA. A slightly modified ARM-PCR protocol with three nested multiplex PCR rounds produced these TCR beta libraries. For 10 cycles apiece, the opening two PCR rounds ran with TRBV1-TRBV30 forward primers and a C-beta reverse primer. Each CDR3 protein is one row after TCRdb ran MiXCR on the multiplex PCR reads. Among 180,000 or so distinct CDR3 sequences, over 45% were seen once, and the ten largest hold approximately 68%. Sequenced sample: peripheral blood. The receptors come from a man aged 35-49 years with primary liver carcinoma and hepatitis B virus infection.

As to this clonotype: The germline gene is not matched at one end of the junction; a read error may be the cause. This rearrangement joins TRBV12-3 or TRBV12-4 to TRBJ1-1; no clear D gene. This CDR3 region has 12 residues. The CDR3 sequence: CASSLGNTDAFF. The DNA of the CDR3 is TGTGCCAGCAGTTTAGGGAACACTGATGCTTTCTTT.

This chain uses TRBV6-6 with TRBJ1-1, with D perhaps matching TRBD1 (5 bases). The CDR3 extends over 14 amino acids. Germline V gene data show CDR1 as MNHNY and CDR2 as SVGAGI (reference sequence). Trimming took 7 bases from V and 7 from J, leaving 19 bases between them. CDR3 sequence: CASNYQGQTDEAFF. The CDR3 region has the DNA TGTGCCAGCAACTACCAGGGCCAGACAGATGAAGCTTTCTTT.

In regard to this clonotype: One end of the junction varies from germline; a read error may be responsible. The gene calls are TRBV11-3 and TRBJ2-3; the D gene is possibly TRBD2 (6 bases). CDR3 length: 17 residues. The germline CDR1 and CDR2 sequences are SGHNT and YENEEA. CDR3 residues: CVSSLVVTSRSTDTQYF. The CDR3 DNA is TGTGTCAGCAGCTTAGTGGTAACTAGCAGGAGCACAGATACGCAGTATTTT.

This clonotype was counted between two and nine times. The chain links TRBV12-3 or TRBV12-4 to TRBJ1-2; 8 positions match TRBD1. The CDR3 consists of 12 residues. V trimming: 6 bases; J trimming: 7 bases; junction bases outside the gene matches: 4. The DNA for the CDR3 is TGTGCCAGCAGCCAGGGGGCCGCTGGCTACACCTTC. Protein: CASSQGAAGYTF.

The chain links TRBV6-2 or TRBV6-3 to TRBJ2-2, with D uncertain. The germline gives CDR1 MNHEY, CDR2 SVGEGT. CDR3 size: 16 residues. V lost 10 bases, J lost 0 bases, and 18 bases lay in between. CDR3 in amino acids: CANTAPGLANTGELFF. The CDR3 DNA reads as TGTGCCAACACCGCGCCCGGGTTGGCGAACACCGGGGAGCTGTTTTTT.

CDR3 protein: CSVAPSGDTDTQYF. CDR3 sequence (DNA): TGCAGCGTCGCTCCTAGCGGGGACACAGATACGCAGTATTTT. The rearrangement uses TRBV29-1 and TRBJ2-3; 9 bases are a match to TRBD2. V was pared by 6 bases and J by 2 bases, with 6 bases of the junction left unmatched. The germline gives CDR1 SQVTM, CDR2 ANQGSEA. There are 14 residues in the CDR3.

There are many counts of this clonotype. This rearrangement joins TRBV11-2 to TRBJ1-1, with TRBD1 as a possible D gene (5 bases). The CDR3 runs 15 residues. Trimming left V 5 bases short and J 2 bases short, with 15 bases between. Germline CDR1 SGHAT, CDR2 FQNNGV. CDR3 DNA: TGTGCCAGCAGCCAGGGCGGGGGGGTTAACACTGAAGCTTTCTTT. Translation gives CASSQGGGVNTEAFF.

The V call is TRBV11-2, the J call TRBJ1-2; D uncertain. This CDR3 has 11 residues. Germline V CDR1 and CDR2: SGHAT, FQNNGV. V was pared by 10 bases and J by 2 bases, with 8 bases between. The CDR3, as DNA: TGTGCCATCCTAGGGAACTATGGCTACACCTTC. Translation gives CAILGNYGYTF.

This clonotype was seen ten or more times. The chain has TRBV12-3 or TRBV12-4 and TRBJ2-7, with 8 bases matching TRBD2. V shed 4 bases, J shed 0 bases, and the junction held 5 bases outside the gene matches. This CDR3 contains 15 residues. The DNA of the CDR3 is TGTGCCAGCAGTTCGACTAGCGCCAGCTCCTACGAGCAGTACTTC. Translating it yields CASSSTSASSYEQYF.

CDR3 sequence: CASSSGGGDTQYF. DNA for the CDR3: TGTGCCAGCAGCTCTGGGGGGGGAGATACGCAGTATTTT. The rearrangement links TRBV5-5 to TRBJ2-3, with 7 nucleotides matching TRBD2. This CDR3 has 13 amino acids. The V gene end was trimmed by 3 bases and the J gene end by 5 bases; junction bases not matched to a gene: 3. The germline CDR1 and CDR2 sequences are SGHKS and YYEKEE (reference sequence).

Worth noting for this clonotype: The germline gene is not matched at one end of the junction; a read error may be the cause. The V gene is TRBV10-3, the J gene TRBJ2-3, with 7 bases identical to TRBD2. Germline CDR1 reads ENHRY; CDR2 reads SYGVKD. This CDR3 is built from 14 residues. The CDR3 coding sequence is TGTGCCATCCAACGGGAGGTAGGCACTGATACGCAGTATTTT. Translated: CAIQREVGTDTQYF.

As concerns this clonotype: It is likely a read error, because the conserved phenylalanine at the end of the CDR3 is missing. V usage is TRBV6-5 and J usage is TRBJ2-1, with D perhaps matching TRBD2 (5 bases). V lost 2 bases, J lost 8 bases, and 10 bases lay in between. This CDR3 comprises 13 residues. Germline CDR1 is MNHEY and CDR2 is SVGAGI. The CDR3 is CASSYVHSDEQFL. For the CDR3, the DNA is TGTGCCAGCAGTTACGTACATAGCGATGAGCAGTTCCTC.

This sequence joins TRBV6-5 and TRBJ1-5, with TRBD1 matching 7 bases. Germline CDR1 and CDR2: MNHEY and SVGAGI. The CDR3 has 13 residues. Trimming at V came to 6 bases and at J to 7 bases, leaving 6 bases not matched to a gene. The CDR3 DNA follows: TGTGCCAGCAGGGGACAGTATGGGCAGCCCCAGCATTTT. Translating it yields CASRGQYGQPQHF.

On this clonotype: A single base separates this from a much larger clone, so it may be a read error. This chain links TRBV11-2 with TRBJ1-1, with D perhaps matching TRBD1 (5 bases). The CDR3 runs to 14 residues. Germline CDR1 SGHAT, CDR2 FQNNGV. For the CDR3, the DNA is TGTGCCAGCAGCTTAGTTAGGGGAGACACTCAAGCTTTCTTT. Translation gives CASSLVRGDTQAFF.